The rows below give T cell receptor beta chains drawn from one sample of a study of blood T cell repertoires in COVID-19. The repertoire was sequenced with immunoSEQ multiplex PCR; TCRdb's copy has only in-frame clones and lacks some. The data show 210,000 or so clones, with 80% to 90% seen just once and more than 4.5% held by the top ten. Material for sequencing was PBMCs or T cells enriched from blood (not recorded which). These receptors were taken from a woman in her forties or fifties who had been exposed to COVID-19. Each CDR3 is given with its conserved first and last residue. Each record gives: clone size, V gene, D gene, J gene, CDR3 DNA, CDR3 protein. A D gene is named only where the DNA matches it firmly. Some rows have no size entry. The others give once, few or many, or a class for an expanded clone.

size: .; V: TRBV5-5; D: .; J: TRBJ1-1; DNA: TGTGCCAGCAGCGTATGGGGCTTCAACACTGAAGCTTTCTTT; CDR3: CASSVWGFNTEAFF
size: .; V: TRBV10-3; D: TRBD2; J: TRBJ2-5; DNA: TGTGCCATCAGTGAGGAGCGGGGAAAGACCCAGTACTTC; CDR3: CAISEERGKTQYF
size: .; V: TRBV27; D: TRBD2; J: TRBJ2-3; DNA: TGTGCCAGCAGTTCAAGATTAGCGGGGGCAGATACGCAGTATTTT; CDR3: CASSSRLAGADTQYF
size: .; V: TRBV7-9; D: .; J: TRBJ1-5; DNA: TGTGCCAGCAGCCGAGGCAATCAGCCCCAGCATTTT; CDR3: CASSRGNQPQHF
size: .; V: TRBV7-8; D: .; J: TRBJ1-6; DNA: TGTGCCAGCAGCTTGGCCCGGGCGGGGCTAGCCAATTCACCCCTCCACTTT; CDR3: CASSLARAGLANSPLHF
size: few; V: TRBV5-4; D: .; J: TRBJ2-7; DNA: TGTGCCAGCAGCCAAGGACTGGGCGAGCAGTACTTC; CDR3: CASSQGLGEQYF
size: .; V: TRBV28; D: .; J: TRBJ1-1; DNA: TGTGCCAGCATCAAAACAGGGTTTGACACTGAAGCTTTCTTT; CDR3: CASIKTGFDTEAFF
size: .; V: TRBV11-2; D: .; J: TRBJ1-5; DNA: TGTGCCAGCAGCTCGGACAGAGGTAGCAATCAGCCCCAGCATTTT; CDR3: CASSSDRGSNQPQHF
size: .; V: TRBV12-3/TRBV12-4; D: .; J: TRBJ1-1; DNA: TGTGCCAGCAGGCAGACAGGAAAGGTTGAAGCTTTCTTT; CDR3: CASRQTGKVEAFF
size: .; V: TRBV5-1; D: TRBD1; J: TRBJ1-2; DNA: TGCGCCAGCAGCGCCGGGACAGCCACCTATGGCTACACCTTC; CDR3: CASSAGTATYGYTF
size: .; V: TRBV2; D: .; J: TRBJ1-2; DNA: TGTGCCAGCAGTGACGGCAGGGACTATGGCTACACCTTC; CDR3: CASSDGRDYGYTF
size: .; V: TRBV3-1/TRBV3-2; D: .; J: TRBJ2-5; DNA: TGTGCCAGCAGCCAGCCGGAGGCAGAGACCCAGTACTTC; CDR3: CASSQPEAETQYF
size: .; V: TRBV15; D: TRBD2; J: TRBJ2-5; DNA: TGTGCCACCAGCAGAGGGAAAGGAGCGGGGCTGGAGACCCAGTACTTC; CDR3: CATSRGKGAGLETQYF
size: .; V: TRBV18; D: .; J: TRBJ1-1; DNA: TGTGCCAGCTCACGGGCAGGGGAGGGAGCTTTCTTT; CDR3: CASSRAGEGAFF
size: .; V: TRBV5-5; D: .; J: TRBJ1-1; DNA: TGTGCCAGCAGCTCTGCAGTTGAAGCTTTCTTT; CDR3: CASSSAVEAFF
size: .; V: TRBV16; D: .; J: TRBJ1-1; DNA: TGTGCCAGCAGCCAAGCCAGAAACACTGAAGCTTTCTTT; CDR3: CASSQARNTEAFF
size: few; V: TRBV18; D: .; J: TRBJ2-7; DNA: TGTGCCAGCTCAGACACCCAATACGAGCAGTACTTC; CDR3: CASSDTQYEQYF
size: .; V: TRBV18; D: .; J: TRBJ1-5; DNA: TGTGCCAGCTCACCCGGCCGGGAGTCAAGCAATCAGCCCCAGCATTTT; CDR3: CASSPGRESSNQPQHF
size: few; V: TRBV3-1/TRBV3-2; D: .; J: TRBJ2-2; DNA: TGTGCCAGCAGCCAAGTGGAGGGGCCCGGGTATACCGGGGAGCTGTTTTTT; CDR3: CASSQVEGPGYTGELFF
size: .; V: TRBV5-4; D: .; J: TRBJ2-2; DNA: TGTGCCAGCAGCTTGCTGAACACCGGGGAGCTGTTTTTT; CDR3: CASSLLNTGELFF
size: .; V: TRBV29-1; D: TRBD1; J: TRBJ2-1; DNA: TGCAGCGTTGGGGACAGGGCTTTTTCCAATGAGCAGTTCTTC; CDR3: CSVGDRAFSNEQFF
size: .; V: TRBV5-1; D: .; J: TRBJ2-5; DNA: TGCGCCAGCAGCTTGGTAGCCAGGGGTAGCGAGACCCAGTACTTC; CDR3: CASSLVARGSETQYF
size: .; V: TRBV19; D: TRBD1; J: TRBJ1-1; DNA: TGTGCCAGTAGTAAGCCGGACAGGCGGAACACTGAAGCTTTCTTT; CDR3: CASSKPDRRNTEAFF
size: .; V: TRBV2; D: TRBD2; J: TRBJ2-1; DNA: TGTGCCAGCAGTGAAGGACTAGCCGCGGGCAATGAGCAGTTCTTC; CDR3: CASSEGLAAGNEQFF
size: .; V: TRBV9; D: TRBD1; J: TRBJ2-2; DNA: TGTGCCAGCAGCGGACAGGGGGCGAACACCGGGGAGCTGTTTTTT; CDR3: CASSGQGANTGELFF
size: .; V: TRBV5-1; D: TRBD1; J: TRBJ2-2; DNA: TGCGCCAGCAGTTCCGCCGGGACAGCGAACACCGGGGAGCTGTTTTTT; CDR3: CASSSAGTANTGELFF
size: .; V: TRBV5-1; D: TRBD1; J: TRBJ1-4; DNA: TGCGCCAGCAGCTTTTTCTCGGACAGGAATGAAAAACTGTTTTTT; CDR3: CASSFFSDRNEKLFF
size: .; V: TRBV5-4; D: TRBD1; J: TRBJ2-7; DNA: TGTGCCAGCAGCTTGCGGGACAGCTACGAGCAGTACTTC; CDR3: CASSLRDSYEQYF
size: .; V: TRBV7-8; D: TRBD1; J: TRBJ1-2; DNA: TGTGCCAGCAGCTACCGGGACAGGGGGTACTATGGCTACACCTTC; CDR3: CASSYRDRGYYGYTF
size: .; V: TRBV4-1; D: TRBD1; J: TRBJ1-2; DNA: TGCGCCAGCAGCCTAGACAGGGACTATGGCTACACCTTC; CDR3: CASSLDRDYGYTF
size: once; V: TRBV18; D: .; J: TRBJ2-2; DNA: TGTGCCAGCTCACGCGACTTCACCGGGGAGCTGTTTTTT; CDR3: CASSRDFTGELFF
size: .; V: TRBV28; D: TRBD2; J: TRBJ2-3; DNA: TGTGCCAGCAGTTGGTGGACTAGCGGGGTAGAGACAGATACGCAGTATTTT; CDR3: CASSWWTSGVETDTQYF
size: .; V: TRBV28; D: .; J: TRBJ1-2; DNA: TGTGCCAGCAGTTTCCCCTCCGACATCGACTATGGCTACACCTTC; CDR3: CASSFPSDIDYGYTF
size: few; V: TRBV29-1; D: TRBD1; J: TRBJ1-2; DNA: TGCAGCGTTGAAGAGGACAGGGCTTTTTCCTACACCTTC; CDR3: CSVEEDRAFSYTF
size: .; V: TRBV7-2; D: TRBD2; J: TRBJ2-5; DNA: TGTGCCAGCAGCCCTTCAACGGCGGGGGGGGTGACCCAGTACTTC; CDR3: CASSPSTAGGVTQYF
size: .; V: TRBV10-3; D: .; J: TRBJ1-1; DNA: TGTGCCATCAGTGAGTCAAGGGGAGGTATCACTGAAGCTTTCTTT; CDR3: CAISESRGGITEAFF
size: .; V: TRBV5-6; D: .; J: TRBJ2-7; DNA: TGTGCCAGCCCGCTGGGGGGAAACGAGCAGTACTTC; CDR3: CASPLGGNEQYF
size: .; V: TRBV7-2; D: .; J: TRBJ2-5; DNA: TGTGCCAGCAGCTTAGAGGCGGTGAAAACTCAAGAGACCCAGTACTTC; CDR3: CASSLEAVKTQETQYF
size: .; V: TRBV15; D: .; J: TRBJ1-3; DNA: TGTGCCACCAGCAGAGGGACGGGGTTATCTGGAAACACCATATATTTT; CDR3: CATSRGTGLSGNTIYF
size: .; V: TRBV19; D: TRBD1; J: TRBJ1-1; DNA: TGTGCCAGTAGCGGGAGGGGGCGCATGGAGGCTTTCTTT; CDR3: CASSGRGRMEAFF
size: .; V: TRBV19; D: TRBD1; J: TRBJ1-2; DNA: TGTGCCAGTAGTCCGCCGGGACAGGGTTATGGCTACACCTTC; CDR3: CASSPPGQGYGYTF
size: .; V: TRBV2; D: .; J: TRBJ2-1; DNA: TGTGCCAGCAGTGAGGGCGGGCGCTCCTACAATGAGCAGTTCTTC; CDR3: CASSEGGRSYNEQFF
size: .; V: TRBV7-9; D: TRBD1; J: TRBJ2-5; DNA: TGTGCCAGCAGCTCTCCCGGGACAGGGGAAGAGACCCAGTACTTC; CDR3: CASSSPGTGEETQYF
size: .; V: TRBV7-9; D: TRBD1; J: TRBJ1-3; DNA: TGTGCCAGCAGCTTTGTTCAGGGGGGCACCATATATTTT; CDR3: CASSFVQGGTIYF
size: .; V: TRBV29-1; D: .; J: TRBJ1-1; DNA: TGCAGCGCCGCTGGGGGGGGCTCAAACACTGAAGCTTTCTTT; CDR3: CSAAGGGSNTEAFF